This passage covers 15 T cell receptor beta chains from one sample sequenced in a study of naive and memory T cell subsets. Both TRBC1 and TRBC2 were covered by a beta constant-region primer of two equimolar oligonucleotides. TCRdb passed the UMI-ligation and nested PCR reads through MiXCR, listing each CDR3 protein once. The sample holds about 150,000 distinct CDR3 sequences, approximately 17% seen once. Material for sequencing was naive CD4+ T cells from blood. Receptor source: a human donor in good health.

This clonotype was counted a few times. The V call is TRBV7-9, the J call TRBJ2-2, with TRBD1 matching 10 bases. The CDR3 loop spans 16 amino acids. Germline V CDR1 and CDR2: SEHNR, FQNEAQ (reference sequence). The V gene end was trimmed by 5 bases and the J gene end by 7 bases; junction bases not matched to a gene: 10. CDR3 nucleotides: TGTGCCAGCAGCCCGACGGGACAGGGGCGGAGCGGGGAGCTGTTTTTT. Protein product: CASSPTGQGRSGELFF.

This clonotype came up a few times. CDR3 bases: TGTGCCACTAGGGGGGACTCCTACAATGAGCAGTTCTTC. It yields the protein CATRGDSYNEQFF. The chain joins TRBV10-3 to TRBJ2-1, with D perhaps TRBD1 or TRBD2 (6 bases each). This CDR3 has 13 residues. Trimming pared 10 bases from V and 0 bases from J, leaving 10 bases between. Germline assignment: CDR1 ENHRY and CDR2 SYGVKD.

This clonotype occurred a few times. The chain links TRBV5-1 to TRBJ2-3; a weak D match, TRBD1 (5 bases). CDR1 and CDR2 (germline): SGHRS, YFSETQ. This CDR3 spans 13 amino acids. V was trimmed by 7 bases and J by 6 bases, leaving 15 bases between them. CDR3 protein: CASQTAASDTQYF. Written as DNA, the CDR3 is TGCGCCAGCCAGACAGCCGCTTCGGATACGCAGTATTTT. Full variable domain (rest looked up from reference TRBV5-1 and TRBJ2-3): KAGVTQTPRYLIKTRGQQVTLSCSPISGHRSVSWYQQTPGQGLQFLFEYFSETQRNKGNFPGRFSGRQFSNSRSEMNVSTLELGDSALYLCASQTAASDTQYFGPGTRLTVL.

The chain combines TRBV9 with TRBJ1-6, with unresolved D. CDR3 length equals 12 residues. Germline-derived CDR1 and CDR2 are SGDLS and YYNGEE. V was cut by 4 bases and J by 8 bases, with 7 bases left in between. The CDR3 is CASSTQDSPLHF. The CDR3 coding sequence is TGTGCCAGCAGCACCCAGGATTCACCCCTCCACTTT.

Regarding this clonotype: A much larger clone lies a single base off, so this may be a read error. V gene TRBV10-3 combines with J gene TRBJ2-1, with 14 bases that match TRBD2. The CDR3 has 16 amino acids. In germline, CDR1 is ENHRY, CDR2 SYGVKD. The V gene end was trimmed by 6 bases and the J gene end by 4 bases; junction bases not matched to a gene: 5. The CDR3 protein is CAIRAGTSGRYNEQFF. In DNA, the CDR3 is TGTGCCATCAGAGCTGGGACTAGCGGGAGATACAATGAGCAGTTCTTC.

This chain uses TRBV7-9 with TRBJ1-4, with D maybe TRBD1 (5 bases). Germline assignment: CDR1 SEHNR and CDR2 FQNEAQ (reference sequence). V was clipped by 2 bases and J by 8 bases, with 15 bases between them. The CDR3 runs to 15 residues. The CDR3 protein is CASSLRDGRDEKLFF. The CDR3 bases are TGTGCCAGCAGCTTAAGGGACGGGAGGGACGAAAAACTGTTTTTT.

At least ten counts were recorded for this clonotype. The chain joins TRBV6-5 to TRBJ2-7; 8 nucleotides agree with TRBD2. The CDR3 consists of 16 residues. Germline V CDR1 and CDR2: MNHEY, SVGAGI. The J segment lost 2 bases and the V segment lost 5 bases, leaving 11 bases of the junction unmatched. DNA of the CDR3: TGTGCCAGCAGTGGAACTCCCGGGACTAGACCCTACGAGCAGTACTTC. Translated: CASSGTPGTRPYEQYF.

The table lists this clonotype with a few counts. CDR3: CASSPSRAGTDTQYF. The CDR3 bases are TGTGCCAGCAGCCCCTCCCGGGCGGGCACAGATACGCAGTATTTT. V is TRBV6-2 or TRBV6-3 and J is TRBJ2-3; D remains unclear. There are 15 residues in the CDR3. Trimming left V 6 bases short and J 1 base short, with 14 bases between. Per the germline V gene, CDR1 is MNHEY and CDR2 is SVGEGT.

V usage is TRBV24-1 and J usage is TRBJ1-4; maybe TRBD1 (5 bases). Germline V gives CDR1 KGHDR, CDR2 SFDVKD. The CDR3 length is 14 residues. V lost 9 bases and J lost 3, with 13 bases in between. CDR3 region: CATADGGSNEKLFF. For the CDR3, the DNA is TGTGCCACCGCCGACGGGGGGTCTAATGAAAAACTGTTTTTT.

The chain uses TRBV7-2 and TRBJ2-3; D gene unclear. The V and J ends lost 5 bases and 3 bases respectively, with 12 bases between them. Germline V gene lookup returns CDR1 SGHTA and CDR2 FQGNSA. The CDR3 extends over 14 amino acids. CDR3 in DNA: TGTGCCAGCAGCCGTTTTCAGTCTACAGATACGCAGTATTTT. This sequence encodes CASSRFQSTDTQYF.

This clonotype showed up many times. The chain joins TRBV29-1 to TRBJ2-2, with D unresolved. V shed 7 bases and J shed 1 base, with 16 bases lying between them. Germline V CDR1 and CDR2: SQVTM, ANQGSEA. The CDR3 spans 15 residues. The CDR3 reads CSAQSHAQNTGELFF. As DNA, the CDR3 is TGCAGCGCACAGAGCCATGCCCAGAACACCGGGGAGCTGTTTTTT.

This clonotype showed up just a few times. The rearrangement joins TRBV6-5 to TRBJ2-1, with 8 bases lining up with TRBD2. The ends lost 2 bases at V and 4 bases at J; junction bases unmatched: 4. Looked up from germline, CDR1 is MNHEY and CDR2 is SVGAGI. This CDR3 spans 15 amino acids. In DNA, the CDR3 is TGTGCCAGCAGTTACGGTATAGCGGGGTACAATGAGCAGTTCTTC. This encodes CASSYGIAGYNEQFF.

This clonotype was observed a handful of times. This chain links TRBV18 with TRBJ2-7, with D maybe TRBD1 (5 bases). The CDR3 is made up of 15 amino acids. Trimming took off 3 bases at V and 0 bases at J, with 12 bases between the two ends. CDR1 KGHSH and CDR2 LQKENI come from the germline V gene. CDR3 sequence: CASSPGLMVSYEQYF. The CDR3 DNA reads TGTGCCAGCTCACCGGGGCTGATGGTCTCCTACGAGCAGTACTTC. Based on the CDR3 plus reference TRBV18 and TRBJ2-7, the full variable domain is NAGVMQNPRHLVRRRGQEARLRCSPMKGHSHVYWYRQLPEEGLKFMVYLQKENIIDESGMPKERFSAEFPKEGPSILRIQQVVRGDSAAYFCASSPGLMVSYEQYFGPGTRLTVT.

This sequence joins TRBV10-3 and TRBJ2-7; 12 bases match TRBD2. V gave up 3 bases and J gave up 4 bases; unmatched junction bases: 1. The germline gives CDR1 ENHRY, CDR2 SYGVKD. The CDR3 runs to 14 residues. In DNA, the CDR3 is TGTGCCATCAGTGACCTAGCGGGAGGGTACGAGCAGTACTTC. This gives the protein CAISDLAGGYEQYF.

This clonotype has at least ten counts. The V gene is TRBV20-1, the J gene TRBJ2-5; 7 bases match TRBD2. Germline V gene data show CDR1 as DFQATT and CDR2 as SNEGSKA (reference sequence). Trimming cost V 0 bases and J 5 bases; bases outside gene matches: 9. This CDR3 has 15 amino acids. DNA of the CDR3: TGCAGTGCTAGAGATTCGACTAGCTCTGGGGAGACCCAGTACTTC. As protein: CSARDSTSSGETQYF.